One T cell receptor (beta chain) is described in this entry. This sample stems from a study of blood T cell repertoires in COVID-19. The wider study: Acute and convalescent COVID-19 specimens originated in the United States, Italy and Spain.

Produced via immunoSEQ multiplex PCR; TCRdb's table is partial and in-frame only. The data show about 170,000 clones, 90% to 95% seen once. The germline CDR1 and CDR2 sequences are SGHTA and FQGNSA. V lost 4 bases to trimming and J lost 5 bases; unmatched junction nucleotides: 11. The CDR3 is 16 amino acids. The specimen sequenced was peripheral blood. This clonotype was sampled from a man aged 45 to 65 with acute or convalescent COVID-19. The rearrangement joins TRBV7-2 to TRBJ1-2; TRBD1 agrees at 9 bases. This chain's CDR3 is CASSSYPGQGRYGYTF. As DNA, the CDR3 is TGTGCCAGCAGCTCTTACCCCGGACAGGGGAGGTATGGCTACACCTTC.